This T cell receptor beta chain was recovered during a study of memory CD4+ T cells and cytomegalovirus serostatus. Study-wide context: Healthy Belgian adult donors included roughly ten CMV-positive and 24 CMV-negative people.

TCRdb's table, derived via immunoSEQ multiplex PCR, lists solely in-frame clones and lacks some. The table lists approximately 40,000 clones, 76% of them singletons. A remark on this clone: Its antigen is still unknown.

The CDR3 sequence is 16 residues long. CDR1 and CDR2 from the germline V gene are LNHDA and SQIVND (reference sequence). V was clipped by 6 bases and J by 5 bases, with 19 bases between them. The sort gate was single viable CD3+CD4+CD8-CD45RO+ cells for memory CD4+ T cells. Positive selection with CD4 microbeads enriched total CD4+ T cells. Study-wide results and limits: A US-trained random forest predicted CMV serostatus with median AUC about 0.92. The CMV-associated TCR signature appears largely within the CD4+ memory repertoire.

The sequencing sample was made of memory CD4+ T cells from blood. The chain carries TRBV19 and TRBJ2-2, with D uncertain. This receptor was taken from an adult in good health and CMV-seronegative. In nucleotides, the CDR3 is TGTGCCAGTAGCGCCGACGGCCTATCTCGAACCGGGGAGCTGTTTTTT. It codes for CASSADGLSRTGELFF.